This T cell receptor (beta chain) was retrieved from a study of cytomegalovirus exposure and HLA in healthy donors. The PCR contained 60 Vbeta and 13 Jbeta primers. Profiling relied on immunoSEQ multiplex PCR, and the TCRdb table lists in-frame clones only, not all of them. Here the sample spans roughly 200,000 clones, 75% being singletons. With regard to this clone: Relative to the germline gene, one junction end is altered; a read error may explain this.

CDR3 length equals 13 residues. The germline CDR1 and CDR2 sequences are MDHEN and SYDVKM. The source of this sequence is a male donor in good health and CMV-seronegative. The sample comprised PBMCs. The chain carries TRBV28 and TRBJ1-1, with a possible D match to TRBD1 (6 bases). CDR3 amino acids: CVSRPSGRGEAFF. CDR3 coding DNA: TGTGTCAGCAGACCCTCTGGCAGGGGTGAAGCTTTCTTT. The whole variable domain, remainder taken from reference TRBV28 and TRBJ1-1, is DVKVTQSSRYLVKRTGEKVFLECVQDMDHENMFWYRQDPGLGLRLIYFSYDVKMKEKGDIPEGYSVSREKKERFSLILESASTNQTSMYLCVSRPSGRGEAFFGQGTRLTVV.